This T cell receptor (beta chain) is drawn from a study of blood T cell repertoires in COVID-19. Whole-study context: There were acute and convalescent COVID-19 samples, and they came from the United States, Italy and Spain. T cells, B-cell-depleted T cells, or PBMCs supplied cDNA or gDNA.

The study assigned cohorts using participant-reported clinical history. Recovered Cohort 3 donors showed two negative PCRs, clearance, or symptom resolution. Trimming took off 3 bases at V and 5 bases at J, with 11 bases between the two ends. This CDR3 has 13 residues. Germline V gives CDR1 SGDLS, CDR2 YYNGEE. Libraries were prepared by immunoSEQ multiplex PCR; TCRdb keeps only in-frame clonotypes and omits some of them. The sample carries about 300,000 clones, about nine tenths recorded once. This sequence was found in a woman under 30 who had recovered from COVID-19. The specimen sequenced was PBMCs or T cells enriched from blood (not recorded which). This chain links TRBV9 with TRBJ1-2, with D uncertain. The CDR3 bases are TGTGCCAGCAGCGCTGAGGGTGCGTATGGCTACACCTTC. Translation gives CASSAEGAYGYTF.